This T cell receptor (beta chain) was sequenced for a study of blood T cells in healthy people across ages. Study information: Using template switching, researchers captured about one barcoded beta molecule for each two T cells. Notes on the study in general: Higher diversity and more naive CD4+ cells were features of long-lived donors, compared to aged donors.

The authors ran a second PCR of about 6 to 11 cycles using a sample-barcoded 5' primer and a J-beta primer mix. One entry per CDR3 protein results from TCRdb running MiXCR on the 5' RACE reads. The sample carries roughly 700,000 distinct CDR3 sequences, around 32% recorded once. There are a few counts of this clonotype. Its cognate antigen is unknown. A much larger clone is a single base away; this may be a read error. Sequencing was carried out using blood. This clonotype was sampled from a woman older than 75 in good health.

Written as DNA, the CDR3 is TGTGCCAGCAGTTGTTGGACCGATGCGGATGAGCAGTTCTTC. This encodes CASSCWTDADEQFF. The chain uses TRBV6-2 or TRBV6-3 and TRBJ2-1; no definite D call. Trimming shortened V by 4 bases and J by 8 bases, and 15 bases separated the two germline ends. The length of the CDR3 is 14 residues. Germline CDR1 is MNHEY and CDR2 is SVGEGT.